This record looks at one T cell receptor (beta chain) sequence and its context. This receptor's antigen is unknown. Nothing much larger sits one base from this clone, and base qualities are not available. CDR1 and CDR2 (LGHNA, YSLEER) derive from the germline V gene. The V and J ends are trimmed by 0 bases and 8 bases, leaving 14 bases between them. The CDR3 goes from the cysteine to the phenylalanine over 15 residues. Only CDR3 DNA is held: 45 bases, read in frame from base 1. The data are from a study of control samples from healthy donors and cancer patients (dated by TCRdb to between 2020 and 2021). Library generation was performed with the immunoSEQ multiplex PCR assay. Sourced from immuneACCESS, this table was stored by TCRdb with only in-frame sequences that have V and J called. A share of the clones is absent; for the studies checked, an unresolved V gene accounts for under half, and the remainder has no known explanation. This sample holds 150,000 to 200,000 clones; about 94% were observed only once. The top ten hold 11% to 15% of the sample.

The origin of this receptor is a man between 60 and 75 years old with colorectal cancer. This receptor chain uses TRBV4-3 and TRBJ2-1; the D gene identity is not certain. Sequenced material: PBMCs. The nucleotide sequence reads TGCGCCAGCAGCCAAGATCCTCTAGGAGCGTATGAGCAGTTCTTC. Its protein is CASSQDPLGAYEQFF.